The clone carrying this T cell receptor (beta chain) was seen at least ten times. Its antigen is not identified. V dropped 4 bases and J dropped 2; count of bases not matched to a gene: 1. The germline gives CDR1 SEHNR, CDR2 FQNEAQ (reference sequence). The CDR3 loop spans 13 amino acids. This library used approximately 390 ng RNA and molecular barcoded adaptors spanning alpha/delta and beta/gamma chains. Each CDR3 protein is one row after TCRdb ran MiXCR on the reads. The sample has some 46,000 distinct CDR3 sequences; 10% to 15% are singletons. This specimen comes from a study of read filtering for tumor transcriptome and immune sequencing. At the level of the study: 8 patients were R-ISS I, some 15 were R-ISS II, roughly 7 were R-ISS III. Study-wide points: Dropping single-read clonotypes raised IR-seq and RNA-seq shared-clonotype correlation.

The sequence came from a donor aged 40 or older with multiple myeloma. Sequenced input: a population of CD138-negative cells sorted from bone marrow. The chain is built from TRBV7-9 and TRBJ2-7; TRBD2 matches 8 bases. DNA for the CDR3: TGTGCCAGCAGCTCCGGGAGGGCCTACGAGCAGTACTTC. This encodes CASSSGRAYEQYF.